A single sample is the source of the 27 T cell receptor beta chains below, sequenced in a study of molecular identifiers for immune sequencing clone quantification. TCRdb fed the PCR reads into MiXCR, producing one record per CDR3 protein. Found here are more than 550,000 distinct CDR3 sequences, 25% of them singletons; the top ten hold 0.78%. The source material was naive CD8+ T cells from blood, with Jurkat cell RNA spiked in. Subset here: FACS-sorted CD8+CD4-CCR7+CD45RA+ naive T cells. These TCRs come from a human donor in good health. Some libraries in this study had Jurkat cell RNA spiked in.

This clonotype was counted a few times. This chain links TRBV19 with TRBJ2-3, with 10 bases fitting TRBD2. The length of the CDR3 is 15 residues. Germline CDR1 and CDR2: LNHDA and SQIVND (reference sequence). V trimming: 4 bases; J trimming: 3 bases; junction bases outside the gene matches: 4. CDR3 bases: TGTGCCAGTAGTACCATAGCGGGGGGAACAGATACGCAGTATTTT. Translating gives CASSTIAGGTDTQYF.

On this clonotype: This may be a read error, as it is one base from a much larger clone. This CDR3 is CASSLERLAGVGAYEQYF. The CDR3 nucleotides read TGTGCCAGCAGCTTAGAGCGACTAGCGGGGGTCGGAGCGTACGAGCAGTACTTC. The gene calls are TRBV11-2 and TRBJ2-7; TRBD2 agrees at 12 bases. The CDR3 extends over 18 amino acids. Trimming cost V 0 bases and J 4 bases; bases outside gene matches: 10. The V gene's germline CDR1 is SGHAT and CDR2 FQNNGV.

In regard to this clonotype: A much larger clone differs by one base, so this may be a read error. It is likely a read error, because the conserved phenylalanine at the end of the CDR3 is missing. The chain joins TRBV12-5 to TRBJ1-1; D possibly corresponds to TRBD1 (5 bases). Germline V gene lookup returns CDR1 LGHNT and CDR2 FRNRAP. Between the trimmed V and J ends, which lost 1 base and 3 bases, there was a span of 12 bases. The CDR3 is made up of 15 amino acids. The CDR3 bases are TGTGCTAGTGGTTTGGAGGACATTCCATACACTGAAGCTTTCCTT. Amino acids: CASGLEDIPYTEAFL.

This clonotype occurred many times. The chain couples TRBV11-2 to TRBJ2-4; 7 bases match TRBD1. The germline gives CDR1 SGHAT, CDR2 FQNNGV. This CDR3 spans 18 amino acids. V shed 4 bases and J 2 bases; nucleotides not matched to a gene: 14. The CDR3 spells CASSSPSDRAETKNIQYF. CDR3 sequence (DNA): TGTGCCAGCAGCTCCCCAAGTGACAGGGCCGAAACCAAAAACATTCAGTACTTC.

This clonotype was counted only a few times. The genes are TRBV29-1 and TRBJ2-5; no clear D. Germline V gene lookup returns CDR1 SQVTM and CDR2 ANQGSEA. The CDR3 is 14 residues long. V was trimmed by 1 base and J by 5 bases, leaving 14 bases between them. The CDR3 sequence: CSVEGRTLPETQYF. The CDR3 DNA sequence: TGCAGCGTTGAAGGAAGGACCTTGCCGGAGACCCAGTACTTC.

Note on this clonotype: This may be a read error, as it is one base from a much larger clone. The V and J genes are TRBV4-3 and TRBJ1-6, with D uncertain. Looked up from germline, CDR1 is LGHNA and CDR2 is YSLEER. This CDR3 has 17 residues. Trimming removed 0 bases from V and 0 bases from J, with 9 bases in between. CDR3 amino acids: CASSQERVISYNSPLHF. The CDR3 region has the DNA TGCGCCAGCAGCCAAGAGAGAGTTATCTCCTATAATTCACCCCTCCACTTT.

This clonotype occurred a few times. The chain uses TRBV11-2 and TRBJ2-7; 9 bases map to TRBD2. The germline V gene has CDR1 SGHAT and CDR2 FQNNGV. V was clipped by 0 bases and J by 2 bases; unmatched bases: 2. This CDR3 comprises 15 residues. The CDR3 DNA sequence: TGTGCCAGCAGCTTAGAAAAGCGGGGGGCCTACGAGCAGTACTTC. Translating gives CASSLEKRGAYEQYF.

This clonotype was counted a few times. The chain couples TRBV6-1 to TRBJ2-7, with 9 positions matching TRBD1. V trimming: 8 bases; J trimming: 5 bases; junction bases outside the gene matches: 7. CDR3 length equals 13 residues. Germline CDR1 reads MNHNS; CDR2 reads SASEGT. CDR3 amino acids: CASLGQGLHEQYF. As DNA, the CDR3 is TGTGCCAGCCTCGGACAGGGGCTCCACGAGCAGTACTTC.

This clonotype has a handful of counts. It is unclear where the CDR3 begins or ends on the DNA, so no DNA is shown, and the CDR3 is as TCRdb lists it. V and J are TRBV7-2 and TRBJ1-1. The germline V gene has CDR1 SGHTA and CDR2 FQGNSA. The length of the CDR3 is 15 amino acids, counting both ends. This CDR3 reads CASSSSRLMNTEAFF.

This clonotype was picked up many times. V usage is TRBV4-1 and J usage is TRBJ1-4; D may be TRBD1 (6 bases). Germline-derived CDR1 and CDR2 are MGHRA and YSYEKL. The CDR3 spans 11 residues. Trimming stripped 11 bases from V and 10 bases from J, with 14 bases between. In nucleotides, the CDR3 is TGCGCCGGTGGGGCGGGGGCAAAACTGTTTTTT. Its translation: CAGGAGAKLFF.

The rearrangement links TRBV28 to TRBJ1-3; D is uncertain. Germline CDR1 and CDR2: MDHEN and SYDVKM. CDR3 length: 13 residues. Trimming shortened V by 6 bases and J by 7 bases, and 13 bases separated the two germline ends. Written as DNA, the CDR3 is TGTGCCAGCAGCTATGAAAGGATTAACACCATATATTTT. As protein: CASSYERINTIYF.

CDR3 region: CASSYSSWGNSPLHF. In DNA, the CDR3 is TGTGCCAGCAGTTACTCGAGCTGGGGGAATTCACCCCTCCACTTT. V usage is TRBV6-5 and J usage is TRBJ1-6; weak D call: TRBD1 (5 bases). With 0 bases removed from V and 7 bases from J, the gap between germline ends came to 10 bases. Germline V gene lookup returns CDR1 MNHEY and CDR2 SVGAGI. The length of the CDR3 is 15 residues.

This clonotype was counted a few times. The chain links TRBV12-3 or TRBV12-4 to TRBJ2-5; D possibly corresponds to TRBD1 (5 bases). This CDR3 region has 13 residues. Trimming took off 6 bases at V and 3 bases at J, with 11 bases between the two ends. The CDR3: CASRQDLKETQYF. In nucleotides, the CDR3 is TGTGCCAGCAGACAGGACCTAAAAGAGACCCAGTACTTC.

This clonotype was observed at least ten times. The chain recombines TRBV12-3 or TRBV12-4 with TRBJ2-7; 9 bases are shared with TRBD1. The CDR3 contains 15 residues. V gave up 5 bases and J gave up 1 base; unmatched junction bases: 6. CDR3 region: CASSAHGTGSYEQYF. Written as DNA, the CDR3 is TGTGCCAGCAGTGCTCACGGGACAGGGTCCTACGAGCAGTACTTC.

Comment on this clonotype: A much larger clone sits a single nucleotide away, making a read error possible. This rearrangement joins TRBV4-1 to TRBJ1-6, with D uncertain. The germline V and J ends were trimmed by 4 bases and 6 bases, with 16 bases remaining between them. The CDR3 is 16 amino acids. Germline V lookup: CDR1 MGHRA, CDR2 YSYEKL. CDR3 region: CASSLGGSTCNSPLHF. CDR3 bases: TGCGCCAGCAGCCTCGGTGGCAGTACATGTAATTCACCCCTCCACTTT.

The genes are TRBV27 and TRBJ2-7, with 7 bases fitting TRBD2. V dropped 6 bases and J dropped 5; count of bases not matched to a gene: 13. Per germline, CDR1 MNHEY and CDR2 SMNVEV (reference sequence). This CDR3 is built from 15 residues. DNA for the CDR3: TGTGCCAGCAGCCCGTTGCTGGGACTAATGGACGAGCAGTACTTC. It yields the protein CASSPLLGLMDEQYF.

A remark on this clonotype: One junction end does not reproduce the germline sequence, and a read error may be involved. The chain uses TRBV4-1 and TRBJ1-1; a weak D match, TRBD1 (5 bases). Per germline, CDR1 MGHRA and CDR2 YSYEKL. The CDR3 length is 16 residues. The CDR3 region is CASSQAPLTVNTEALF. The CDR3 bases are TGCGCCAGCAGCCAAGCCCCCCTGACAGTGAACACTGAAGCTCTCTTT.

J is TRBJ2-7 and V is TRBV20-1, with 9 bases matching TRBD1. The CDR3 length is 12 residues. The germline gives CDR1 DFQATT, CDR2 SNEGSKA (reference sequence). The V segment lost 6 bases and the J segment 4 bases; nucleotides outside the gene matches: 4. The CDR3: CSASTGGYEQYF. The CDR3 DNA follows: TGCAGTGCGTCGACAGGGGGGTACGAGCAGTACTTC.

The table lists this clonotype with a few counts. The rearrangement joins TRBV28 to TRBJ2-7, with D perhaps TRBD1 or TRBD2 (5 bases each). Germline CDR1 reads MDHEN; CDR2 reads SYDVKM. The germline V and J ends were trimmed by 3 bases and 4 bases, with 13 bases remaining between them. CDR3 length: 14 residues. The CDR3 DNA reads TGTGCCAGCAGTTTGGAGAGGGGTGCATACGAGCAGTACTTC. Translated: CASSLERGAYEQYF.

This chain joins TRBV19 and TRBJ2-1; TRBD2 matches 7 bases. V dropped 8 bases and J dropped 1; count of bases not matched to a gene: 11. Germline V lookup: CDR1 LNHDA, CDR2 SQIVND (reference sequence). The CDR3 has 16 amino acids. DNA for the CDR3: TGTGCCAGTGGGATCGGCGGGAGAGGTTCCTACAATGAGCAGTTCTTC. Translating gives CASGIGGRGSYNEQFF.

This clonotype was observed a few times. The chain carries TRBV5-1 and TRBJ1-2, with D hard to call. The germline CDR1 and CDR2 sequences are SGHRS and YFSETQ. Trimming left V 7 bases short and J 4 bases short, with 11 bases between. The CDR3 runs to 12 residues. The CDR3, as DNA: TGCGCCAGCGGCCCGGACGGCTATGGCTACACCTTC. Encoded protein: CASGPDGYGYTF.

This clonotype was observed many times. The J gene is TRBJ2-7, the V gene TRBV7-2; D perhaps matches TRBD2 (7 bases). Trimming removed 0 bases at V and 3 bases at J, with 12 bases between. Germline V gene lookup returns CDR1 SGHTA and CDR2 FQGNSA. CDR3 length: 15 residues. This CDR3 reads CASSLAGGPGYEQYF. For the CDR3, the DNA is TGTGCCAGCAGCTTAGCGGGGGGGCCTGGCTACGAGCAGTACTTC.

V is TRBV6-2 or TRBV6-3 and J is TRBJ2-7; maybe TRBD1 (6 bases). Germline-derived CDR1 and CDR2 are MNHEY and SVGEGT. The CDR3 has 13 residues. V was cut by 7 bases and J by 5 bases, with 15 bases left in between. CDR3 protein: CASTDRQVHEQYF. DNA of the CDR3: TGTGCCAGCACTGACAGACAGGTCCACGAGCAGTACTTC.

This clonotype has a handful of counts. The chain carries TRBV5-1 and TRBJ2-7, with TRBD1 as a possible D gene (6 bases). In germline, CDR1 is SGHRS, CDR2 YFSETQ. V dropped 1 base and J dropped 0 bases, with 14 bases sitting between them. There are 16 residues in the CDR3. The chain's CDR3 is CASSLSTQQGSYEQYF. CDR3 nucleotides: TGCGCCAGCAGCTTGAGCACCCAACAGGGCTCCTACGAGCAGTACTTC. Variable domain in full (rest from reference TRBV5-1 and TRBJ2-7): KAGVTQTPRYLIKTRGQQVTLSCSPISGHRSVSWYQQTPGQGLQFLFEYFSETQRNKGNFPGRFSGRQFSNSRSEMNVSTLELGDSALYLCASSLSTQQGSYEQYFGPGTRLTVT.

This clonotype was seen at least ten times. The J gene is TRBJ2-3, the V gene TRBV15; tentatively, D is TRBD1 (5 bases). The CDR3 sequence is 16 residues long. V gave up 0 bases and J gave up 4 bases, with 14 bases separating them. CDR1 is LNHNV, CDR2 YYDKDF, per germline (reference sequence). CDR3: CATSRDNLGEPDTQYF. The CDR3 DNA sequence: TGTGCCACCAGCAGAGATAACCTAGGGGAACCAGATACGCAGTATTTT.

This clonotype was recorded a few times. This rearrangement joins TRBV13 to TRBJ2-2; a possible D gene is TRBD1 (5 bases). The CDR3 has 15 residues. V was pared by 0 bases and J by 5 bases, with 10 bases between. Looked up from germline, CDR1 is PRHDT and CDR2 is FYEKMQ (reference sequence). Written as DNA, the CDR3 is TGTGCCAGCAGCTTAGGTGGGGCTCGGACCGGGGAGCTGTTTTTT. Its protein is CASSLGGARTGELFF.

There are a few counts of this clonotype. The chain recombines TRBV3-1 with TRBJ2-5, with 8 bases matching TRBD1. The CDR3 totals 15 residues. Germline lookup yields CDR1 LGHDT and CDR2 YNNKEL (reference sequence). V trimming: 1 base; J trimming: 4 bases; junction bases outside the gene matches: 5. The CDR3 loop reads CASSQAPGGTETQYF. The CDR3 nucleotides read TGTGCCAGCAGCCAAGCCCCAGGGGGCACAGAGACCCAGTACTTC.